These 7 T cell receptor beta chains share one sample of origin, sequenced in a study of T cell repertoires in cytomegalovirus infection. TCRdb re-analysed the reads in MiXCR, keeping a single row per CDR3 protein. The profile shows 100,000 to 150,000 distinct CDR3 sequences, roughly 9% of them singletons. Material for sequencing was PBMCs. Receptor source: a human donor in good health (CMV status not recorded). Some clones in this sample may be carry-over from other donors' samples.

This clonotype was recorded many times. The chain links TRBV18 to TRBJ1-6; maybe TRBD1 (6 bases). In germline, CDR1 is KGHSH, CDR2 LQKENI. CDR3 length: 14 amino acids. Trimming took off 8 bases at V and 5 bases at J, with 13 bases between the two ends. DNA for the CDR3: TGTGCCAGCCAGAGGGGGACCAATAATTCACCCCTCCACTTT. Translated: CASQRGTNNSPLHF.

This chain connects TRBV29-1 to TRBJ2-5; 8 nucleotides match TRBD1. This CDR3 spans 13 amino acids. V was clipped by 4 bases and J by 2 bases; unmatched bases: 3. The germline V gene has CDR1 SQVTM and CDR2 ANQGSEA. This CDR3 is CSVGDRGQETQYF. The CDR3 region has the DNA TGCAGCGTTGGAGACAGGGGACAAGAGACCCAGTACTTC.

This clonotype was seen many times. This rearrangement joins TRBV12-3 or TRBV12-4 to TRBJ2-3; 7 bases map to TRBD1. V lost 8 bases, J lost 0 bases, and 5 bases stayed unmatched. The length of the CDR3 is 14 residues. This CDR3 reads CASRTGFSTDTQYF. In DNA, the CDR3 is TGTGCCAGCCGGACAGGATTTAGCACAGATACGCAGTATTTT.

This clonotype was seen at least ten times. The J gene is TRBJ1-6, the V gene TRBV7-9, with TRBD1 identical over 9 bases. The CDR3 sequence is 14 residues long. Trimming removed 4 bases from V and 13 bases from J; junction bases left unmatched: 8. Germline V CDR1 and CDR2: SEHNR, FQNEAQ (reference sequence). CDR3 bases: TGTGCCAGCAGCTCGGACAGGGGAATTGGTCCCCTCCACTTT. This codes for CASSSDRGIGPLHF.

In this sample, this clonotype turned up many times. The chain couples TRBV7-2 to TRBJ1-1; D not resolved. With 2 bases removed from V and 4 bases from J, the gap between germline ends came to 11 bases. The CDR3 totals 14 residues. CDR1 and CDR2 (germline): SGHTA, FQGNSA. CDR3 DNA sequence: TGTGCCAGCAGCTTAAAGGGATCCGGCACTGAAGCTTTCTTT. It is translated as CASSLKGSGTEAFF.

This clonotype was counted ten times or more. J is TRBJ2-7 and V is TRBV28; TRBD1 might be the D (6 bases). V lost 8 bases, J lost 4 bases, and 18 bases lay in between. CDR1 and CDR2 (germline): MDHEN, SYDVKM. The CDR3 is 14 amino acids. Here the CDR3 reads CASREVQGVYEQYF. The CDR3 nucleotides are TGTGCCAGCCGTGAGGTACAGGGCGTTTACGAGCAGTACTTC.

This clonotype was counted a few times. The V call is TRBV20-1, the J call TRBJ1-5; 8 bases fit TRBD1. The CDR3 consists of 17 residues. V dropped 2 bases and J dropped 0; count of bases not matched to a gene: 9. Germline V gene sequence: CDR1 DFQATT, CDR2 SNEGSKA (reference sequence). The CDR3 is CSARPDREEYSNQPQHF. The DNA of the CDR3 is TGCAGTGCTAGACCGGACAGGGAGGAATATAGCAATCAGCCCCAGCATTTT.